These T cell receptor beta chains were read from a single sample in a study of control samples from healthy donors and cancer patients. TCRdb's copy holds only in-frame clones and misses some; the assay was immunoSEQ multiplex PCR. This sample carries tens of thousands of clones, approximately 90% of them seen once, and the ten largest clones take around 5.7%. What was sequenced was blood. The receptors shown here come from a woman aged 50 to 65 in good health. Both conserved end residues are part of each CDR3. D genes are given only for firm matches. Rows may omit the clone size; those that give it use once, few, many or a size class.

d_gene	j_gene	abundance	v_gene	CDR3aa	CDR3nt
TRBD1	TRBJ2-3	once	TRBV3-1/TRBV3-2	CASSQDKTGASDTQYF	TGTGCCAGCAGCCAAGATAAGACAGGGGCTTCAGATACGCAGTATTTT
TRBD1	TRBJ2-1	-	TRBV7-9	CASSMGPTGEYNEQFF	TGTGCCAGCAGCATGGGGCCGACAGGGGAGTACAATGAGCAGTTCTTC
-	TRBJ2-7	-	TRBV6-6	CASSWAGQSYEQYF	TGTGCCAGCAGTTGGGCAGGCCAGTCCTACGAGCAGTACTTC
TRBD1	TRBJ1-3	-	TRBV3-1/TRBV3-2	CASSLTGVGNTIYF	TGTGCCAGCAGCCTCACAGGGGTAGGAAACACCATATATTTT
-	TRBJ2-2	once	TRBV11-2	CASSSREPSNTGELFF	TGTGCCAGCAGCTCCCGGGAACCATCGAACACCGGGGAGCTGTTTTTT
-	TRBJ1-1	-	TRBV2	CASSERQGLAEAFF	TGTGCCAGCAGTGAACGGCAGGGGCTAGCTGAAGCTTTCTTT
-	TRBJ1-5	-	TRBV7-2	CASSFLLNQPQHF	TGTGCCAGCAGCTTTCTATTAAATCAGCCCCAGCATTTT
-	TRBJ2-1	-	TRBV6-6	CASRGAEGPYNEQFF	TGTGCCAGCAGGGGGGCGGAGGGCCCCTACAATGAGCAGTTCTTC
-	TRBJ1-1	-	TRBV5-1	CASSLLATPNTEAFF	TGCGCCAGCAGCTTGTTGGCTACCCCTAACACTGAAGCTTTCTTT
TRBD1	TRBJ1-5	few	TRBV19	CATSDRDVQQPQHF	TGTGCCACGTCGGACAGGGACGTCCAACAGCCCCAGCATTTT
TRBD2	TRBJ2-3	-	TRBV2	CASSLLRGATDTQYF	TGTGCCAGCAGTCTCTTGCGGGGGGCCACAGATACGCAGTATTTT
-	TRBJ1-5	-	TRBV21-1	CASSNHRPQHF	TGTGCCAGCAGCAATCATAGGCCCCAGCATTTT
-	TRBJ1-4	once	TRBV7-9	CASSLDGTEKLFF	TGTGCCAGCAGCCTGGACGGAACTGAAAAACTGTTTTTT
TRBD1	TRBJ1-1	-	TRBV19	CASRDRGRQDEAFF	TGTGCCAGTAGGGACAGGGGGCGCCAGGATGAAGCTTTCTTT
-	TRBJ2-3	once	TRBV29-1	CSVEDLGLVGDTQYF	TGCAGCGTTGAAGATCTCGGGTTAGTAGGGGATACGCAGTATTTT
-	TRBJ1-2	-	TRBV4-2	CASSHPVPQGNYGYTF	TGTGCCAGCAGCCACCCCGTACCGCAGGGGAACTATGGCTACACCTTC
TRBD1	TRBJ2-7	-	TRBV2	CASTRDRSSYEQYF	TGTGCCAGCACGCGGGACAGGAGCTCCTACGAGCAGTACTTC
-	TRBJ1-3	-	TRBV12-3/TRBV12-4	CANRGWPGNTIYF	TGTGCCAACAGAGGGTGGCCTGGAAACACCATATATTTT
TRBD1	TRBJ1-6	-	TRBV18	CASSPRTGGIGSPLHF	TGTGCCAGCTCACCTCGGACAGGGGGCATTGGTTCACCCCTCCACTTT
TRBD1	TRBJ1-1	-	TRBV5-1	CASSLLTGDTEAFF	TGCGCCAGCAGCCTCCTGACAGGGGATACTGAAGCTTTCTTT
TRBD1	TRBJ1-2	-	TRBV6-5	CASSYSDVGGKGYTF	TGTGCCAGCAGTTACTCGGATGTAGGGGGCAAAGGCTACACCTTC
TRBD1	TRBJ2-3	-	TRBV6-5	CASRPGQETDTQYF	TGTGCCAGCAGACCGGGACAGGAGACAGATACGCAGTATTTT
-	TRBJ1-5	once	TRBV9	CASSVDGNSNQPQHF	TGTGCCAGCAGCGTGGACGGGAATAGCAATCAGCCCCAGCATTTT
-	TRBJ1-2	-	TRBV30	CAWSVRSTDYGYTF	TGTGCCTGGAGTGTGAGGTCCACGGACTATGGCTACACCTTC
-	TRBJ1-3	-	TRBV28	CASSLSRISGNTIYF	TGTGCCAGCAGTTTATCGCGGATATCTGGAAACACCATATATTTT
-	TRBJ2-2	-	TRBV25-1	CASSNPQSSTGELFF	TGTGCCAGCAGTAACCCCCAATCGAGTACCGGGGAGCTGTTTTTT
-	TRBJ2-7	-	TRBV14	CASSVGSIEQYF	TGTGCCAGCAGCGTTGGTAGTATCGAGCAGTACTTC
TRBD2	TRBJ2-1	-	TRBV18	CASSPPGTSGGGEQFF	TGTGCCAGCTCACCACCAGGGACTAGCGGGGGGGGTGAGCAGTTCTTC
-	TRBJ2-4	-	TRBV7-2	CASSLAGATKYF	TGTGCCAGCAGCTTAGCAGGAGCCACTAAGTACTTC
-	TRBJ1-2	once	TRBV20-1	CSASLGSANYGYTF	TGCAGTGCTAGTTTGGGTTCTGCTAACTATGGCTACACCTTC
-	TRBJ2-1	once	TRBV14	CASSQAGLGNEQFF	TGTGCCAGCAGCCAAGCAGGACTGGGGAATGAGCAGTTCTTC
-	TRBJ1-2	-	TRBV12-5	CASGPGLYYGYTF	TGTGCTAGTGGTCCGGGACTATACTATGGCTACACCTTC
TRBD1	TRBJ1-1	-	TRBV19	CASSPLQGRTEAFF	TGTGCCAGTAGTCCGTTACAGGGGAGGACTGAAGCTTTCTTT
-	TRBJ2-2	once	TRBV4-1	CASSQAPPGTYNTGELFF	TGCGCCAGCAGCCAAGCCCCTCCCGGGACCTACAACACCGGGGAGCTGTTTTTT
TRBD1	TRBJ1-2	-	TRBV5-1	CASSAVPGQGPGYTF	TGCGCCAGCAGCGCGGTCCCGGGACAGGGTCCTGGCTACACCTTC